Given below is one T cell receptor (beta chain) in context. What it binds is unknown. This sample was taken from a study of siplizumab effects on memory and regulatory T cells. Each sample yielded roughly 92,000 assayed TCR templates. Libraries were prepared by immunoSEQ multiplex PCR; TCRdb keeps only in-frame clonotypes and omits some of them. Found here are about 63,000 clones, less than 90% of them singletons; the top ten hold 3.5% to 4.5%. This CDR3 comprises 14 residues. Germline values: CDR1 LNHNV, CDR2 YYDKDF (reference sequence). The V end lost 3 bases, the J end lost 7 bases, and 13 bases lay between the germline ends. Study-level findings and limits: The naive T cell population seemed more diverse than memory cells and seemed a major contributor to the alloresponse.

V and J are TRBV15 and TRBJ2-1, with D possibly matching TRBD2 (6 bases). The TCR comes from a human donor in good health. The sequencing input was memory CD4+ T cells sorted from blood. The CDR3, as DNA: TGTGCCACCAGCAGCCGGGACTTGGAAAATGAGCAGTTCTTC. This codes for CATSSRDLENEQFF.